Shown below are 11 T cell receptor beta chains from a single sample sequenced in a study of beta chain features in type 1 diabetes. Every isolated RNA sample was fully reverse transcribed, so sequencing captured expressed TCRB transcripts. Repertoires were generated with immunoSEQ multiplex PCR, while TCRdb's copy carries only in-frame clones and drops some. The sample includes roughly 610,000 clones, roughly a sixth seen only once; the top ten take about 0.093%. The sequenced sample was naive CD4+ T cells from blood. These receptors came from a man aged 18 to 35 in good health.

This clone appeared a few times. V is TRBV7-2 and J is TRBJ2-1; 7 nucleotides line up with TRBD2. Germline loops: CDR1 SGHTA, CDR2 FQGNSA. V lost 2 bases, J lost 9 bases, and 10 bases stayed unmatched. The CDR3 has 15 residues. The CDR3 here is CASSLWPGRETEQFF. The CDR3 DNA sequence: TGTGCCAGCAGCTTATGGCCCGGGCGGGAGACTGAGCAGTTCTTC.

This clone was detected a few times. The J gene is TRBJ1-2, the V gene TRBV6-5, with D possibly being TRBD1 (5 bases). The CDR3 sequence is 12 residues long. Germline-derived CDR1 and CDR2 are MNHEY and SVGAGI. The V gene lost 6 bases and the J gene lost 8 bases, with 13 bases spanning the gap. CDR3 DNA sequence: TGTGCCAGCAGGCTAACAGGTGCCGGCTACACCTTC. Its protein is CASRLTGAGYTF.

This sequence joins TRBV4-3 and TRBJ1-2; a possible D gene is TRBD1 (6 bases). The CDR3 length is 14 residues. In germline, CDR1 is LGHNA, CDR2 YSLEER. V shed 3 bases and J shed 3 bases, with 11 bases lying between them. The CDR3 reads CASSQRQADYGYTF. DNA of the CDR3: TGCGCCAGCAGCCAGCGACAGGCCGACTATGGCTACACCTTC.

The V call is TRBV7-6, the J call TRBJ1-4; D uncertain. Trimming stripped 4 bases from V and 7 bases from J, with 19 bases between. The germline V gene has CDR1 SGHVS and CDR2 FNYEAQ. The CDR3 has 16 residues. The CDR3 is CASSYPFGLGGEKLFF. Written as DNA, the CDR3 is TGTGCCAGCAGCTACCCATTTGGGCTCGGTGGTGAAAAACTGTTTTTT.

The sample holds a few counts of this clone. The rearrangement joins TRBV7-2 to TRBJ2-5, with a tentative D call TRBD1 (5 bases). The V end was cut by 2 bases, the J end by 6 bases, with 13 bases between. CDR1 and CDR2 from the germline V gene are SGHTA and FQGNSA. CDR3 size: 14 residues. The CDR3 protein is CASSLRQGGQTQYF. The CDR3 DNA is TGTGCCAGCAGCTTAAGGCAGGGCGGACAGACCCAGTACTTC.

This clone turned up a few times. The same CDR3 arises from other DNA sequences in this sample as well. The CDR3 nucleotides are TGTGCCAGCTCACCAACCACAGATACGCAGTATTTT. It yields the protein CASSPTTDTQYF. J is TRBJ2-3 and V is TRBV18; D unresolved. The CDR3 is 12 residues long. V lost 2 bases and J 2 bases, leaving 2 bases between the germline ends. Looked up from germline, CDR1 is KGHSH and CDR2 is LQKENI.

This clone came up a few times. The gene calls are TRBV6-1 and TRBJ2-5; the D is unclear. The CDR3 spans 11 residues. Germline-derived CDR1 and CDR2 are MNHNS and SASEGT. Trimming took 6 bases from V and 7 from J, leaving 9 bases between them. CDR3 protein: CASSPIATQYF. DNA of the CDR3: TGTGCCAGCAGCCCAATAGCGACCCAGTACTTC.

V gene TRBV7-2 combines with J gene TRBJ2-1, with TRBD2 matching over 9 bases. With V trimmed by 2 bases and J by 7 bases, 6 bases remained unmatched. Germline V gene lookup returns CDR1 SGHTA and CDR2 FQGNSA. The CDR3 length is 15 residues. CDR3 protein: CASSLFSGGGNEQFF. The CDR3 DNA reads as TGTGCCAGCAGCTTATTTAGCGGGGGCGGTAATGAGCAGTTCTTC. The full variable domain, in which reference TRBV7-2 and TRBJ2-1 provide the parts outside the CDR3, is GAGVSQSPSNKVTEKGKDVELRCDPISGHTALYWYRQSLGQGLEFLIYFQGNSAPDKSGLPSDRFSAERTGGSVSTLTIQRTQQEDSAVYLCASSLFSGGGNEQFFGPGTRLTVL.

This clone was counted a few times. J is TRBJ2-7 and V is TRBV19; D is unresolved. Germline lookup yields CDR1 LNHDA and CDR2 SQIVND (reference sequence). The CDR3 has 12 amino acids. The V gene lost 2 bases and the J gene lost 4 bases, with 6 bases spanning the gap. CDR3 DNA: TGTGCCAGTAGTATATTCGGTTACGAGCAGTACTTC. Its protein is CASSIFGYEQYF.

A word on this clone: Other DNA variants within this sample encode the same CDR3. V gene TRBV7-2 combines with J gene TRBJ2-7; TRBD2 matches 10 bases. Per germline, CDR1 SGHTA and CDR2 FQGNSA. The CDR3 spans 13 residues. J lost 1 base, V lost 6 bases, and 0 bases had no gene match. The CDR3 DNA reads TGTGCCAGCAGACTAGCGGGGTCCTACGAGCAGTACTTC. Translation: CASRLAGSYEQYF.

The chain has TRBV6-5 and TRBJ2-3; D not certain. Trimming took off 6 bases at V and 2 bases at J, with 9 bases between the two ends. The CDR3 is 13 amino acids. In germline, CDR1 is MNHEY, CDR2 SVGAGI. The CDR3 sequence is CASSRRATDTQYF. The CDR3 DNA follows: TGTGCCAGCAGCCGAAGGGCCACAGATACGCAGTATTTT.